The 17 T cell receptor beta chains reported below all come from one sample, sequenced in a study of shared clonotypes between healthy human individuals. Clones were sequenced by immunoSEQ multiplex PCR, and TCRdb holds only the in-frame ones, with some missing. Of about 980,000 clones listed, over 75% were seen once; the top ten hold about 1.5%. Sample: memory CD4+ T cells sorted from blood. Subset in this sample: CD45RA-negative fraction. All receptors come from a man aged 18 to 29 in good health.

The genes are TRBV10-1 and TRBJ2-3, with a weak D call TRBD1 (5 bases). The V end was cut by 3 bases, the J end by 7 bases, with 14 bases between. The CDR3 length is 14 residues. Germline values: CDR1 WNHNN, CDR2 SYGVQD (reference sequence). DNA for the CDR3: TGCGCCAGCAGTGACCCGAATTCAGGGAATACGCAGTATTTT. Translated: CASSDPNSGNTQYF.

This clone occurred a few times. This chain joins TRBV10-3 and TRBJ2-5; possibly TRBD2 for D (5 bases). The length of the CDR3 is 13 residues. Germline V lookup: CDR1 ENHRY, CDR2 SYGVKD. The germline V and J ends were trimmed by 5 bases and 1 base, with 8 bases remaining between them. This chain's CDR3 is CAISLAFQETQYF. For the CDR3, the DNA is TGTGCCATCAGTTTAGCGTTCCAAGAGACCCAGTACTTC.

The genes are TRBV4-2 and TRBJ1-1, with D tentatively TRBD1 (6 bases). The CDR3 has 14 amino acids. Germline lookup yields CDR1 LGHNA and CDR2 YNFKEQ. Trimming removed 6 bases from V and 5 bases from J, with 16 bases in between. CDR3 loop: CASRIGTGLTEAFF. The DNA of the CDR3 is TGTGCCAGCAGGATAGGAACAGGGCTAACTGAAGCTTTCTTT.

This clone occurred a few times. This rearrangement joins TRBV27 to TRBJ2-7; 8 bases agree with TRBD1. V lost 6 bases, J lost 0 bases, and 4 bases stayed unmatched. CDR1 and CDR2 from the germline V gene are MNHEY and SMNVEV (reference sequence). The CDR3 length is 14 residues. CDR3 coding DNA: TGTGCCAGCAGGCCGGGACAGGCCTCCTACGAGCAGTACTTC. This gives the protein CASRPGQASYEQYF.

Remarks on this clone: The same CDR3 also results from other DNA sequences found in this sample. This chain uses TRBV9 with TRBJ2-1; 7 bases align to TRBD2. CDR1 is SGDLS, CDR2 YYNGEE, per germline. The CDR3 consists of 14 residues. With 0 bases clipped from V and 5 bases from J, the junction kept 2 bases outside the gene matches. CDR3 amino acids: CASSVAGGHNEQFF. CDR3 bases: TGTGCCAGCAGCGTAGCGGGGGGACACAATGAGCAGTTCTTC.

The chain employs TRBV28 and TRBJ2-7; 16 bases fit TRBD2. CDR1 and CDR2 (germline): MDHEN, SYDVKM. The CDR3 spans 20 residues. Trimming removed 1 base from V and 5 bases from J; junction bases left unmatched: 14. The CDR3 sequence is CASSLYATGLAGGQGHEQYF. The DNA for the CDR3 is TGTGCCAGCAGTTTATATGCAACGGGACTAGCGGGGGGGCAGGGCCACGAGCAGTACTTC.

This clone occurred a few times. Different DNA sequences within this sample yield the same CDR3. The rearrangement joins TRBV7-8 to TRBJ2-6, with D uncertain. The CDR3 is 17 amino acids. Germline V gene sequence: CDR1 SGHVS, CDR2 FQNEAQ. V lost 1 base to trimming and J lost 0 bases, with 10 bases between them. The CDR3 DNA reads TGTGCCAGCAGCTTAGGGGCATCAAGCTCTGGGGCCAACGTCCTGACTTTC. It specifies CASSLGASSSGANVLTF.

This clone was found once. The gene calls are TRBV19 and TRBJ1-5; 7 bases are shared with TRBD1. Germline lookup yields CDR1 LNHDA and CDR2 SQIVND (reference sequence). CDR3 length equals 17 residues. Germline trimming cut 5 bases from V and 3 bases from J; bases unmatched to any gene: 13. CDR3 loop: CASSAGQAQTFNQPQHF. The CDR3, as DNA: TGTGCCAGTAGTGCAGGACAGGCCCAGACTTTCAATCAGCCCCAGCATTTT.

This clone has a handful of counts. This sequence joins TRBV2 and TRBJ1-5, with D unclear. Germline V gene lookup returns CDR1 SNHLY and CDR2 FYNNEI. The CDR3 covers 16 residues. V was trimmed by 4 bases and J by 0 bases, leaving 13 bases between them. The CDR3 loop is CASSGVGWNSNQPQHF. The CDR3 bases are TGTGCCAGCAGTGGTGTCGGGTGGAATAGCAATCAGCCCCAGCATTTT.

This clone appeared a single time. This chain uses TRBV25-1 with TRBJ1-3; D gene ambiguous. Trimming shortened V by 3 bases and J by 2 bases, and 8 bases separated the two germline ends. Germline V lookup: CDR1 MGHDK, CDR2 SYGVNS. This CDR3 is built from 14 residues. CDR3 DNA: TGTGCCAGCAGTGATTCGACGGCTGGAAACACCATATATTTT. It specifies CASSDSTAGNTIYF. Together with reference TRBV25-1 and TRBJ1-3, the CDR3 gives the full variable domain: EADIYQTPRYLVIGTGKKITLECSQTMGHDKMYWYQQDPGMELHLIHYSYGVNSTEKGDLSSESTVSRIRTEHFPLTLESARPSHTSQYLCASSDSTAGNTIYFGEGSWLTVV.

As for this clone: Since a far larger clone is one base different, this is likely a read error. This rearrangement joins TRBV5-1 to TRBJ1-5; no definite D call. The germline gives CDR1 SGHRS, CDR2 YFSETQ. The V end was cut by 1 base, the J end by 4 bases, with 6 bases between. The CDR3 has 13 amino acids. The CDR3, as DNA: TGCGCCAGCAGCTTGAATACGAATCAGCCCCAGCATTTT. Residues: CASSLNTNQPQHF.

This clone was observed a few times. The chain carries TRBV5-1 and TRBJ1-1; 12 nucleotides match TRBD1. J gave up 6 bases and V 4 bases, and 4 bases lay outside the gene matches. This CDR3 comprises 14 residues. Germline V gene sequence: CDR1 SGHRS, CDR2 YFSETQ. In DNA, the CDR3 is TGCGCCAGCAGCCTGGGACAGGGGGCCGCTGAAGCTTTCTTT. Residues: CASSLGQGAAEAFF.

CDR3 region: CAWSARQEKLFF. The CDR3 coding sequence is TGTGCCTGGAGTGCACGACAAGAAAAACTGTTTTTT. The chain carries TRBV30 and TRBJ1-4; D gene unclear. The germline V and J ends were trimmed by 1 base and 8 bases, with 8 bases remaining between them. The CDR3 consists of 12 residues. Germline V gene lookup returns CDR1 GTSNPN and CDR2 SVGIG (reference sequence).

This chain connects TRBV19 to TRBJ2-7; the match to TRBD1 covers 7 bases. Germline CDR1 and CDR2: LNHDA and SQIVND (reference sequence). The length of the CDR3 is 16 residues. The CDR3 spells CANTKGGRGLAYEQYF. In DNA, the CDR3 is TGTGCAAACACTAAAGGGGGCAGGGGGTTAGCCTACGAGCAGTACTTC.

The V call is TRBV11-3, the J call TRBJ1-1; TRBD1 agrees at 8 bases. V shed 5 bases and J 4 bases; nucleotides not matched to a gene: 6. This CDR3 comprises 14 residues. CDR1 is SGHNT, CDR2 YENEEA, per germline. The CDR3: CASSAGQGTTEAFF. CDR3 DNA: TGTGCCAGCAGCGCAGGACAGGGAACCACTGAAGCTTTCTTT.

With respect to this clone: A far larger clone is off by one base, so a read error is likely. V gene TRBV7-2 combines with J gene TRBJ2-7; D possibly uses TRBD1 or TRBD2 (5 bases each). The CDR3 is made up of 19 amino acids. The V end was cut by 5 bases, the J end by 2 bases, with 28 bases between. Germline-derived CDR1 and CDR2 are SGHTA and FQGNSA. The DNA for the CDR3 is TGTGCCAGCAGCCCACCCGGTCCCGGCTGGGGGAACCCCGCCTACGAGCAGTACTTC. Its translation: CASSPPGPGWGNPAYEQYF.

The genes are TRBV9 and TRBJ2-5, with 14 bases identical to TRBD2. The CDR3 contains 18 residues. Germline V gives CDR1 SGDLS, CDR2 YYNGEE. Trimming took 3 bases from V and 2 from J; bases not matched to a gene: 9. The DNA for the CDR3 is TGTGCCAGCAGCGAAGGGACTAGCGGGGGAGACCATCAAGAGACCCAGTACTTC. Protein sequence: CASSEGTSGGDHQETQYF.